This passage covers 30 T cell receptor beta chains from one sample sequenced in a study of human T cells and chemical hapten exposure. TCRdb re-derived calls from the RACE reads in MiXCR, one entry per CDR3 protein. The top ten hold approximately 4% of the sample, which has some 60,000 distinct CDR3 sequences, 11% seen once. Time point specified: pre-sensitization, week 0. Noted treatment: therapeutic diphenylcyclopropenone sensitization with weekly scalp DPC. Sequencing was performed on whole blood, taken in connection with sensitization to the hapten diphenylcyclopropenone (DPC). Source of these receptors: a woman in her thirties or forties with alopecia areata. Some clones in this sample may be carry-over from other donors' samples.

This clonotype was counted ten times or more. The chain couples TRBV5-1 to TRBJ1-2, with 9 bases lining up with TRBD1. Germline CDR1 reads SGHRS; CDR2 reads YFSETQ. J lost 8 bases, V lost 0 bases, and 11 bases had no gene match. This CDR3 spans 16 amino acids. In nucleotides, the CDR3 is TGCGCCAGCAGCTTGGAAAGCGGACAGGGGATGGTGGGCTACACCTTC. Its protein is CASSLESGQGMVGYTF. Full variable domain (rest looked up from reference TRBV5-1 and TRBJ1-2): KAGVTQTPRYLIKTRGQQVTLSCSPISGHRSVSWYQQTPGQGLQFLFEYFSETQRNKGNFPGRFSGRQFSNSRSEMNVSTLELGDSALYLCASSLESGQGMVGYTFGSGTRLTVV.

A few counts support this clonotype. CDR3 sequence reads: CASSSPGHPGGQPQHF. In DNA, the CDR3 is TGTGCCAGCAGTTCCCCGGGACACCCAGGCGGTCAGCCCCAGCATTTT. The chain combines TRBV6-2 or TRBV6-3 with TRBJ1-5; TRBD1 might be the D (6 bases). V lost 4 bases and J 6 bases, leaving 19 bases between the germline ends. Germline CDR1 MNHEY, CDR2 SVGEGT. This CDR3 has 16 residues.

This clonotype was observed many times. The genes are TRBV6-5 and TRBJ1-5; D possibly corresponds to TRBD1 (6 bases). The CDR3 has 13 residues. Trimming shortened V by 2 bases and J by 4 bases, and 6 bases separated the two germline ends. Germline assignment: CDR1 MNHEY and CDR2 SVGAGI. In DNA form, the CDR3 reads TGTGCCAGCAGTTACAGGGGGAATCAGCCCCAGCATTTT. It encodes CASSYRGNQPQHF.

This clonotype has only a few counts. Here the CDR3 reads CASSPSGTGQPQHF. DNA of the CDR3: TGCGCCAGCAGTCCGTCTGGGACAGGTCAGCCCCAGCATTTT. The chain carries TRBV10-1 and TRBJ1-5; 8 bases match TRBD1. The junction had 6 bases not matched to a gene; V was cut back by 5 bases and J by 6 bases. Germline values: CDR1 WNHNN, CDR2 SYGVQD (reference sequence). There are 14 residues in the CDR3.

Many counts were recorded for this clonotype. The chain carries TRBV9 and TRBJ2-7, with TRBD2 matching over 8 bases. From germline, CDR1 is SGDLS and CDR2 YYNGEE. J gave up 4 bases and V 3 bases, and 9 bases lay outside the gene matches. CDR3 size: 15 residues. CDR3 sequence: CASSGGATGGYEQYF. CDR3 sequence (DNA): TGTGCCAGCAGCGGTGGGGCGACGGGAGGGTACGAGCAGTACTTC.

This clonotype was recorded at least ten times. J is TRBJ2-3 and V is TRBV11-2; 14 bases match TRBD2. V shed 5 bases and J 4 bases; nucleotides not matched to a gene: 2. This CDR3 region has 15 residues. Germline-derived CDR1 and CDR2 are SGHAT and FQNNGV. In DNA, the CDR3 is TGTGCCAGCAGCCGGACTAGCGGGGGGCCAGATACGCAGTATTTT. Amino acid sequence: CASSRTSGGPDTQYF. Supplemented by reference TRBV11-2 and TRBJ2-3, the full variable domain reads EAGVAQSPRYKIIEKRQSVAFWCNPISGHATLYWYQQILGQGPKLLIQFQNNGVVDDSQLPKDRFSAERLKGVDSTLKIQPAKLEDSAVYLCASSRTSGGPDTQYFGPGTRLTVL.

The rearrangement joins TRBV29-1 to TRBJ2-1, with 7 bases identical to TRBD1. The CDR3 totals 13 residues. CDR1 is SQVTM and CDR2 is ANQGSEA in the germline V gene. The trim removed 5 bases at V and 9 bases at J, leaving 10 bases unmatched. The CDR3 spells CSVYRGPGGEQFF. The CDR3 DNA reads TGCAGCGTTTATAGGGGGCCCGGTGGTGAGCAGTTCTTC.

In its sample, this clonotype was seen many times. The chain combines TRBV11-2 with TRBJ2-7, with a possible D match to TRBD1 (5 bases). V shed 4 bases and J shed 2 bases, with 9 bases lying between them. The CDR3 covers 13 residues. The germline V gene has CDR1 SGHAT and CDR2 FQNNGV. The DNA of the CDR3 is TGTGCCAGCAGCTCCCTCAGGGCCTACGAGCAGTACTTC. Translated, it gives CASSSLRAYEQYF.

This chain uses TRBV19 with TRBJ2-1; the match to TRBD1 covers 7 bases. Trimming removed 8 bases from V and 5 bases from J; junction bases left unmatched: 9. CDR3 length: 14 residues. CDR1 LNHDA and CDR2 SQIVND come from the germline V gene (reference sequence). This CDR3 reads CASGTGTVNNEQFF. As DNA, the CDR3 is TGTGCCAGTGGGACCGGGACAGTTAACAATGAGCAGTTCTTC.

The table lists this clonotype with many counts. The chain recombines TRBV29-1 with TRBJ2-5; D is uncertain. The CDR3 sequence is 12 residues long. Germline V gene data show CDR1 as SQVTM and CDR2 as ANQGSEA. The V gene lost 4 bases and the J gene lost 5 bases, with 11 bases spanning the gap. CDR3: CSVVELGETQYF. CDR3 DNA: TGCAGCGTTGTGGAGTTAGGGGAGACCCAGTACTTC.

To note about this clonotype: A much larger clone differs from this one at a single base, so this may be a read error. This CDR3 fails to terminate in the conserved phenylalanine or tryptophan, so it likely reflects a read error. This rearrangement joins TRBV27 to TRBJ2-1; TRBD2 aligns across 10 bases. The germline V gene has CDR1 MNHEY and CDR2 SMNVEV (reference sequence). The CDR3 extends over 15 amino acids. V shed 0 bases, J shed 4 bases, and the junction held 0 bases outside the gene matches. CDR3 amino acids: CASSLSTSGYNEQFS. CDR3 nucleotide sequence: TGTGCCAGCAGTTTATCGACTAGCGGGTACAATGAGCAGTTCTCC.

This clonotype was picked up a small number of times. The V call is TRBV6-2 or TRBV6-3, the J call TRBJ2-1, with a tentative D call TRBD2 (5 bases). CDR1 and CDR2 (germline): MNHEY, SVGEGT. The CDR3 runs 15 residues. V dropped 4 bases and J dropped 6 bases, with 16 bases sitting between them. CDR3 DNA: TGTGCCAGCAGTTTAGTGGGAGCCCCCGGCAATGAGCAGTTCTTC. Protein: CASSLVGAPGNEQFF.

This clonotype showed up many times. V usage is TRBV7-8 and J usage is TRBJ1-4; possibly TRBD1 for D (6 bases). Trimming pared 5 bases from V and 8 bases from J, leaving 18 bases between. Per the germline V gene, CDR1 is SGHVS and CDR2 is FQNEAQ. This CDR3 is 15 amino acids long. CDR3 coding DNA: TGTGCCAGCAGCCCACAAACCGGGGGGACAGAAAAACTGTTTTTT. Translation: CASSPQTGGTEKLFF.

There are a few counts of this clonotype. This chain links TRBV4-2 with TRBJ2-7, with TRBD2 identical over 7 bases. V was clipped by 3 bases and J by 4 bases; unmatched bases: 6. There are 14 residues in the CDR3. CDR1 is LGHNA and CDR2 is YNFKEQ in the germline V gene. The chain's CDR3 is CASSQAGEGYEQYF. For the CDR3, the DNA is TGTGCCAGCAGCCAGGCGGGAGAAGGATACGAGCAGTACTTC.

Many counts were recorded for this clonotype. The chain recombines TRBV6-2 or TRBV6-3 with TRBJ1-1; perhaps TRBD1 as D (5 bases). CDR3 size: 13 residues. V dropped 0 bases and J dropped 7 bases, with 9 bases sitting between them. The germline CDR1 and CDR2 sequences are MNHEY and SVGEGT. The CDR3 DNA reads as TGTGCCAGCAGTTACTCTTGGGGCAATGAAGCTTTCTTT. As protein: CASSYSWGNEAFF.

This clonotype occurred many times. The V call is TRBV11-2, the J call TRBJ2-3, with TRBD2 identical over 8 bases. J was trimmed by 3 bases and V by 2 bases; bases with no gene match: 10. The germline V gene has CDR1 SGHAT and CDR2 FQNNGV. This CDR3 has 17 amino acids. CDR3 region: CASSLLGSGSVTDTQYF. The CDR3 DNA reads TGTGCCAGCAGCTTATTGGGGAGCGGGAGTGTGACAGATACGCAGTATTTT.

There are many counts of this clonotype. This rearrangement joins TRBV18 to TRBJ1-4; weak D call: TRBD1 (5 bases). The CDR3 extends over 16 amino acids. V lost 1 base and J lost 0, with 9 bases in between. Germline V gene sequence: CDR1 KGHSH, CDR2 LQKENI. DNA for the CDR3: TGTGCCAGCTCACCACGGGGCAGGGCAACTAATGAAAAACTGTTTTTT. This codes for CASSPRGRATNEKLFF.

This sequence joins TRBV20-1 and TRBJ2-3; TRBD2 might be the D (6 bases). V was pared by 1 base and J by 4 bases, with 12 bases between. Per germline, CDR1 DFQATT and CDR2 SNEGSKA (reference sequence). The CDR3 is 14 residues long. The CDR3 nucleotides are TGCAGTGCTAGAGGACGGGGGTTCGCAGATACGCAGTATTTT. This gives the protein CSARGRGFADTQYF.

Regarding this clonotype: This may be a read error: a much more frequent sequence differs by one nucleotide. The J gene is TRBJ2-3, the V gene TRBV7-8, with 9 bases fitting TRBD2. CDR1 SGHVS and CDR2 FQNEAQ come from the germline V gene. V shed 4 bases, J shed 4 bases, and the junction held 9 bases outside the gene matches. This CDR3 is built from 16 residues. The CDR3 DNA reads TGTGCCAGCAGCTACCGGACTAGCGACCGCTCAGATACGCAGTATTTT. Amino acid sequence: CASSYRTSDRSDTQYF.

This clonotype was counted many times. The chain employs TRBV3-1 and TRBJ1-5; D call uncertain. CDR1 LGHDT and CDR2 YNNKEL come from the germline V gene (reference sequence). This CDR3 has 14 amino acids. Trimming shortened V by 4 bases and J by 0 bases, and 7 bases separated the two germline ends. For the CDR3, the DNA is TGTGCCAGCAGCCGGGGAGGTAGCAATCAGCCCCAGCATTTT. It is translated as CASSRGGSNQPQHF.

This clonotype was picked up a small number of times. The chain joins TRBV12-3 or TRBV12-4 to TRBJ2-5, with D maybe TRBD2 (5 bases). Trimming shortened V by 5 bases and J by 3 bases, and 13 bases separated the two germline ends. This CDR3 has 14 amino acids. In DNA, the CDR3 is TGTGCCAGCAGTCCCGGACGGGGAGAAGAGACCCAGTACTTC. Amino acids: CASSPGRGEETQYF.

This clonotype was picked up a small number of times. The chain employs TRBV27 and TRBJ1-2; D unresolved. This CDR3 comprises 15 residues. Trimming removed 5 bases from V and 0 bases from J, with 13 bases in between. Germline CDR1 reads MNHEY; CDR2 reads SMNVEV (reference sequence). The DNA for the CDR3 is TGTGCCAGCAGTCTCTCTAACAGACCTAACTATGGCTACACCTTC. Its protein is CASSLSNRPNYGYTF.

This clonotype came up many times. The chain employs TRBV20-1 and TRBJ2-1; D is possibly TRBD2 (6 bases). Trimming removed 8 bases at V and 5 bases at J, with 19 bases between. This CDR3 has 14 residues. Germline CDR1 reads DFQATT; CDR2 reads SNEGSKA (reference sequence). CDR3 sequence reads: CSTERTIADNEQFF. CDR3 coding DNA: TGCAGTACGGAGCGGACCATAGCGGACAATGAGCAGTTCTTC.

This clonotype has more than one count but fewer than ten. The CDR3 here is CSARREGSGTEAFF. As DNA, the CDR3 is TGCAGTGCTAGACGAGAGGGATCAGGCACTGAAGCTTTCTTT. This chain joins TRBV20-1 and TRBJ1-1; D is undetermined. Trimming took off 2 bases at V and 4 bases at J, with 14 bases between the two ends. This CDR3 region has 14 residues. CDR1 DFQATT and CDR2 SNEGSKA come from the germline V gene (reference sequence).

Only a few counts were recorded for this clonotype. CDR3 sequence: CASSPVAGGTGSLIPSYEQYF. The CDR3 bases are TGTGCCAGCAGTCCCGTGGCAGGGGGGACAGGGTCCCTTATACCCTCCTACGAGCAGTACTTC. The chain is built from TRBV28 and TRBJ2-7; 9 nucleotides agree with TRBD1. Trimming took 5 bases from V and 0 from J; bases not matched to a gene: 23. This CDR3 is built from 21 residues. Per the germline V gene, CDR1 is MDHEN and CDR2 is SYDVKM.

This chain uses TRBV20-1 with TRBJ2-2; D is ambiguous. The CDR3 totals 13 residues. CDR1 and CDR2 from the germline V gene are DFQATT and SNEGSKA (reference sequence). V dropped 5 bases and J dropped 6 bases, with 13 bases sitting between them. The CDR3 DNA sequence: TGCAGTGCTGTGCGAGAAGGTGCCGGGGAGCTGTTTTTT. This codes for CSAVREGAGELFF.

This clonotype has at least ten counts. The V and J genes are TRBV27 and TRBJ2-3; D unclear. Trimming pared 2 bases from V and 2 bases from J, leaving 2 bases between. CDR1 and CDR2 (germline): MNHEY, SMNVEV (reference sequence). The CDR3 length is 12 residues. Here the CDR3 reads CASSLNTDTQYF. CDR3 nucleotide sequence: TGTGCCAGCAGTTTAAACACAGATACGCAGTATTTT.

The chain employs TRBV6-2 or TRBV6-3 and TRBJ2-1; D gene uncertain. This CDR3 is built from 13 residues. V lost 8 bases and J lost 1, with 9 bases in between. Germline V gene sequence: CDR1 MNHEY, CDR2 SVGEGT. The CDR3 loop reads CASQYSSYNEQFF. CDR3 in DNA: TGTGCCAGCCAGTATTCGTCCTACAATGAGCAGTTCTTC.

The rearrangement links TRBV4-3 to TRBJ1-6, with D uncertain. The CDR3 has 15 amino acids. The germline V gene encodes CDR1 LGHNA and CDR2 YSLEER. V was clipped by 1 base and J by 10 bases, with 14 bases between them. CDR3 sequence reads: CASSQGGSRGSPLHF. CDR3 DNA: TGCGCCAGCAGCCAAGGGGGAAGTAGAGGGTCACCCCTCCACTTT.

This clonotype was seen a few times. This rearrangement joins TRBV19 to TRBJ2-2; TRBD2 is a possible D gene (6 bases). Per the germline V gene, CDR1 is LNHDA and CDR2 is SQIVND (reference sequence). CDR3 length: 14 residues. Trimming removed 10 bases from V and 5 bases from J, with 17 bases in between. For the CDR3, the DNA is TGTGCCACCGCAGAGCGGAGGGCTACCGGGGAGCTGTTTTTT. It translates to CATAERRATGELFF.